This T cell receptor beta chain comes out of a study of T cells in Graves' hyperthyroidism and ophthalmopathy (dated by TCRdb to between 2018 and 2020). At the level of the whole study: Peripheral blood was collected at initial diagnosis, before any treatment. To identify TCR V-J signatures that set the groups apart, the researchers used a discovery cohort of 100 or so patients, made up of roughly 45 with Graves' ophthalmopathy and approximately 57 with stable Graves' hyperthyroidism. An independent validation cohort of about 20 hyperthyroidism patients and over 15 patients who later progressed to ophthalmopathy tested prospective prediction of ophthalmopathy. The roughly 99 discovery patients were divided at random into training and test sets in a 7:3 ratio. In six Graves' hyperthyroidism patients, the study also compared T-cell repertoires from thyroid tissue with T-cell repertoires from blood. Once sampling was done, hyperthyroidism patients were given methimazole at a starting dose of 30 mg daily, whereas ophthalmopathy patients were given high-dose intravenous methylprednisolone. TCR Vbeta CDR3 sequencing of approximately 140 peripheral blood samples (43 ophthalmopathy, roughly 74 hyperthyroidism and roughly 17 progressor patients) is reported in the paper. Study-wide findings and limitations: A model built on a 13 V-J signature distinguished ophthalmopathy from stable hyperthyroidism, reaching about 88% sensitivity and 81.08% specificity in cross-validation and 80%/75% in testing. Blood samples also contained most of the expanded thyroid clonotypes (frequency above 0.001), which suggests that blood repertoires may reflect thyroid immune responses. In validation, the model predicted progression to ophthalmopathy with 65% to 71% sensitivity and 72.22% specificity, a median of 6.5 months before onset. No statistical method was used to fix the sample size in advance, and group allocation was not hidden from the investigators.

CDR1 GTSNPN and CDR2 SVGIG were looked up in the germline V gene (reference sequence). A distance of 5 bases separates the germline ends of V and J, which lose 2 bases and 4 bases respectively. The CDR3 holds 12 amino acids from the cysteine to the phenylalanine. Here the CDR3 DNA is all that survives: 36 bases in frame from base 1. Graves' hyperthyroidism was defined as stable when no progression to ophthalmopathy occurred over 18 months of follow-up. The hyperthyroidism patients were between 18 and 65 years old and newly diagnosed, with a disease duration of less than 2 months. The study excluded patients with uncontrolled infections, other autoimmune diseases, pregnancy or lactation. Clinical symptoms, serum thyroxine and TRAb, thyroid ultrasound, and orbital computed tomography formed the basis for the diagnoses. PBMCs were separated from under 12 ml of fresh peripheral blood using Ficoll-Paque density gradient centrifugation. Total RNA was extracted using Trizol reagent, and RNA quality was assessed on an Agilent 2100 Bioanalyzer.

This clonotype was counted only a few times. The antigen it recognizes is unknown. Per-base qualities were not stored, and no clone one base away is much larger. TCR beta CDR3 regions were amplified from RNA transcripts. The first round of RT-PCR for the TCR CDR3 was performed with the HTBI primer set and the Qiagen OneStep RT-PCR kit. The libraries were constructed in a second round of multiplex PCR and then size-selected and purified. The libraries were sequenced on an Illumina HiSeq2000 using paired-end 100 bp reads. As for how the authors treated the data: SOAPnuke was used to process the raw data, removing reads that contained adapters or uncalled bases, had a mean Phred below 15, or lacked an exact match to the constant primer or identifier. COPE v1.2.5 was used to merge the high-quality paired reads, and each unique nucleotide sequence was defined as a clonotype. MiTCR v1.1 was used to align clonotypes to the IMGT TRBV, TRBD and TRBJ reference segments. Analysis was restricted to V-J combinations with a frequency above 0.0001, which covered just over 98% of repertoires. A TCS score was defined as the ratio between F50 (clonal expansion) and ExV (chaos), using BLOSUM62-based TCRdist between CDR3 peptides within each V-J. Welch's t-statistics and random forest reduced several hundred V-J features to roughly 13, which were used in a naive Bayes classifier (R e1071). The similarity between thyroid and blood repertoires was quantified using the Morisita-Horn index. The public reads were reprocessed in TCRdb via fastp at Q25 and MiXCR, keeping in-frame beta chains. Every CDR3 protein is listed once, alongside the most common genes and DNA of its rows. The V and J calls shown here were made by TCRdb, not taken from the authors' results. Here the sample has some 800,000 distinct CDR3 sequences; over 35% occur a single time. In total, the top ten clones hold 7.5% to 9.5% of the sample.

In this chain, TRBV30 is recombined with TRBJ2-2, with no D gene named confidently. Sequencing was carried out using blood. The source is a man younger than 35 with Graves' hyperthyroidism. The CDR3: CAWSTGTGELFF. The DNA is TGTGCCTGGAGTACCGGCACCGGGGAGCTGTTTTTT. Reference TRBV30 and TRBJ2-2 genes cover what lies past the CDR3, so the full variable domain is SQTIHQWPATLVQPVGSPLSLECTVEGTSNPNLYWYRQAAGRGLQLLFYSVGIGQISSEVPQNLSASRPQDRQFILSSKKLLLSDSGFYLCAWSTGTGELFFGEGSRLTVL.